This T cell receptor beta chain was sequenced for a study of CD8+CD57+ T cells in acquired aplastic anemia. Looking at the study overall: DNA per sorted CD4+ or CD8+ sample ranged 0.2 to 27.4 ug, averaging roughly 3.2 ug.

Study-wide points: CD8+ Simpson's diversity in patients was not significantly different from that in controls. Around 29 shared CD8+ CDR3s appeared highly expressed within patients' immunodominant clones.

This clonotype was seen only once. The target antigen is unknown. The template used for profiling TCR beta VDJ and CDR3 was genomic DNA. TCRdb reanalysed the reads using MiXCR and keeps one entry per CDR3 protein. The top ten hold just over 45% of the sample, which has 150,000 to 200,000 distinct CDR3 sequences, about three fifths seen once. V trimming: 7 bases; J trimming: 15 bases; junction bases outside the gene matches: 9. Germline values: CDR1 SEHNR, CDR2 FQNEAQ (reference sequence). There are 11 residues in the CDR3. This chain links TRBV7-9 with TRBJ2-1; 7 positions match TRBD2. The sequencing input was sorted CD4+, CD8+, or CD8+CD57+ T cells (not recorded which) from PBMCs. The origin of this receptor is a human donor with severe aplastic anemia or a healthy control (not recorded which). CDR3 DNA: TGTGCCAGCAACGGAGGGAGGGCTTTGTTCTTC. Translating it yields CASNGGRALFF.